The 16 T cell receptor beta chains listed next were all sequenced from one sample in a study of cytotoxic CD8 clonotypes in ibrutinib-treated CLL. The repertoire was sequenced with immunoSEQ multiplex PCR; TCRdb's copy has only in-frame clones and lacks some. The table lists roughly 200,000 clones, about three quarters of them singletons, with over 5.5% in the top ten. This specimen consisted of PBMCs, obtained after 12 months of ibrutinib treatment. These receptors were obtained from a human donor with chronic lymphocytic leukemia.

The chain uses TRBV7-3 and TRBJ2-1; 13 nucleotides align to TRBD2. This CDR3 region has 15 residues. The V segment lost 6 bases and the J segment 8 bases; nucleotides outside the gene matches: 7. Germline V gene lookup returns CDR1 SGHTA and CDR2 FQGTGA. In DNA form, the CDR3 reads TGTGCCAGCAGACAAACTAGCGGGAGGGATGATGAGCAGTTCTTC. It codes for CASRQTSGRDDEQFF.

This clone was seen only a few times. The rearrangement uses TRBV4-2 and TRBJ2-1, with TRBD2 matching over 12 bases. The CDR3 has 17 residues. Germline V gene data show CDR1 as LGHNA and CDR2 as YNFKEQ. V lost 1 base and J lost 7; bases outside the gene matches: 8. CDR3 sequence: CASSQVLLAGGRNEQFF. The DNA for the CDR3 is TGTGCCAGCAGCCAAGTCCTCCTAGCGGGAGGGCGGAATGAGCAGTTCTTC.

The genes are TRBV11-2 and TRBJ2-7; 10 bases line up with TRBD1. V trimming: 4 bases; J trimming: 6 bases; junction bases outside the gene matches: 12. The CDR3 consists of 16 residues. Germline V gives CDR1 SGHAT, CDR2 FQNNGV. CDR3 region: CASSSRGQGGSREQYF. For the CDR3, the DNA is TGTGCCAGCAGCTCCCGCGGACAGGGGGGTTCGCGCGAGCAGTACTTC.

The rearrangement joins TRBV5-1 to TRBJ2-7; 9 positions agree with TRBD1. The CDR3 sequence is 13 residues long. In germline, CDR1 is SGHRS, CDR2 YFSETQ. After removal of 4 bases from V and 4 bases from J, the junction contained 3 bases not matched to a gene. CDR3 coding DNA: TGCGCCAGCAGCACAGGACAGGGGTACGAGCAGTACTTC. Translated, it gives CASSTGQGYEQYF.

This clone was found once. The DNA for the CDR3 is TGTGCCAGCAGTAAAGGGGGATATAGCAATCAGCCCCAGCATTTT. Protein sequence: CASSKGGYSNQPQHF. The chain employs TRBV28 and TRBJ1-5, with D possibly matching TRBD1 (6 bases). V lost 5 bases to trimming and J lost 0 bases, with 11 bases between them. CDR1 is MDHEN, CDR2 SYDVKM, per germline. The CDR3 totals 15 residues. Complete variable domain (other parts from reference TRBV28 and TRBJ1-5): DVKVTQSSRYLVKRTGEKVFLECVQDMDHENMFWYRQDPGLGLRLIYFSYDVKMKEKGDIPEGYSVSREKKERFSLILESASTNQTSMYLCASSKGGYSNQPQHFGDGTRLSIL.

The chain links TRBV11-2 to TRBJ2-2, with D maybe TRBD2 (5 bases). The CDR3 totals 17 residues. In germline, CDR1 is SGHAT, CDR2 FQNNGV. Deletions cut 3 bases from V and 1 base from J, with 15 bases between. CDR3 region: CASSFLWAGLNTGELFF. CDR3 sequence (DNA): TGTGCCAGCAGCTTCCTCTGGGCGGGCTTGAACACCGGGGAGCTGTTTTTT.

The chain employs TRBV5-1 and TRBJ2-7; TRBD2 agrees at 9 bases. Trimming took 2 bases from V and 0 from J; bases not matched to a gene: 0. From germline, CDR1 is SGHRS and CDR2 YFSETQ. This CDR3 region has 14 residues. The CDR3 protein is CASSFSGSSYEQYF. CDR3 in DNA: TGCGCCAGCAGCTTTAGCGGGAGCTCCTACGAGCAGTACTTC.

V gene TRBV6-5 combines with J gene TRBJ1-5; 10 bases line up with TRBD1. CDR1 is MNHEY and CDR2 is SVGAGI in the germline V gene. The CDR3 runs to 15 residues. V trimming: 5 bases; J trimming: 3 bases; junction bases outside the gene matches: 4. CDR3 amino acids: CASSPDRGNNQPQHF. The CDR3 bases are TGTGCCAGCAGTCCGGACAGGGGGAACAATCAGCCCCAGCATTTT.

This clone was counted a few times. This sequence joins TRBV27 and TRBJ2-7; 10 nucleotides align to TRBD1. V lost 4 bases and J lost 2; bases outside the gene matches: 5. Germline-derived CDR1 and CDR2 are MNHEY and SMNVEV (reference sequence). This CDR3 spans 15 amino acids. CDR3 DNA sequence: TGTGCCAGCAGTTCCACCGGGACAGGGGCCTACGAGCAGTACTTC. Protein product: CASSSTGTGAYEQYF.

The rearrangement joins TRBV5-6 to TRBJ2-5; the D is unclear. CDR3 length equals 11 residues. V gave up 4 bases and J gave up 5 bases, with 6 bases separating them. Germline V gives CDR1 SGHDT, CDR2 YYEEEE. CDR3 DNA: TGTGCCAGCAGCCCCCGGGAGACCCAGTACTTC. Translating it yields CASSPRETQYF.

The rearrangement links TRBV5-8 to TRBJ1-2; 7 nucleotides line up with TRBD1. In germline, CDR1 is SGHTS, CDR2 YDEGEE. V lost 5 bases and J lost 2; bases outside the gene matches: 6. The CDR3 contains 14 residues. CDR3 region: CASSGTALNYGYTF. The DNA of the CDR3 is TGTGCCAGCAGTGGGACAGCCTTGAACTATGGCTACACCTTC.

V usage is TRBV18 and J usage is TRBJ1-5, with unresolved D. Germline-derived CDR1 and CDR2 are KGHSH and LQKENI. CDR3 length equals 16 residues. The V gene lost 4 bases and the J gene lost 0 bases, with 13 bases spanning the gap. The CDR3 DNA reads as TGTGCCAGCTCACTGATGGGCAGCAATAGCAATCAGCCCCAGCATTTT. Translated, it gives CASSLMGSNSNQPQHF.

The chain links TRBV5-1 to TRBJ2-5; 7 nucleotides match TRBD1. Germline values: CDR1 SGHRS, CDR2 YFSETQ. CDR3 length equals 15 residues. Trimming removed 3 bases from V and 1 base from J; junction bases left unmatched: 6. The CDR3 here is CASSSTGARQETQYF. CDR3 nucleotides: TGCGCCAGCAGCTCTACAGGGGCGCGCCAAGAGACCCAGTACTTC.

J is TRBJ2-7 and V is TRBV4-3, with D perhaps TRBD1 (8 bases). Trimming removed 6 bases from V and 4 bases from J, with 16 bases in between. From germline, CDR1 is LGHNA and CDR2 YSLEER. This CDR3 is built from 14 residues. The CDR3 reads CASSRAGQEYEQYF. The CDR3 DNA follows: TGCGCCAGCAGTCGAGCGGGACAGGAGTACGAGCAGTACTTC.

The CDR3 nucleotides read TGTGCCAGCAGTTGGGACAGGGTCGACACTGAAGCTTTCTTT. Translated, it gives CASSWDRVDTEAFF. The chain has TRBV28 and TRBJ1-1; 9 positions agree with TRBD1. V shed 4 bases, J shed 3 bases, and the junction held 3 bases outside the gene matches. The CDR3 runs to 14 residues. The V gene's germline CDR1 is MDHEN and CDR2 SYDVKM.

This clone was observed a single time. The chain has TRBV27 and TRBJ2-3, with TRBD2 matching over 14 bases. The CDR3 extends over 16 amino acids. V trimming: 5 bases; J trimming: 6 bases; junction bases outside the gene matches: 7. Germline CDR1 MNHEY, CDR2 SMNVEV (reference sequence). The CDR3 region has the DNA TGTGCCAGCAGTCTGGGACTAGCGGGAGTGTCGGATACGCAGTATTTT. Amino acid sequence: CASSLGLAGVSDTQYF.